This T cell receptor (beta chain) was profiled in a study of blood T cell repertoires in COVID-19. Study background: Researchers got acute and convalescent COVID-19 samples from the United States, Italy and Spain.

Germline CDR1 MGHDK, CDR2 SYGVNS. Trimming left V 6 bases short and J 8 bases short, with 14 bases between. This CDR3 has 13 residues. Assay: immunoSEQ multiplex PCR; the TCRdb copy retains only in-frame clones and omits some. The top ten clones hold about 2.1% of a sample with 200,000 or so clones, roughly nine tenths of them seen once. Recruitment covered roughly 22 US areas and drew participants whose ages spanned about 18 to 90 years. Material: PBMCs or T cells enriched from blood (not recorded which). V usage is TRBV25-1 and J usage is TRBJ1-3, with D possibly TRBD1 on 6 matching bases. This clonotype was obtained from a woman aged 40 to 50 with acute COVID-19. The CDR3: CASRGRDTDTIYF. In DNA, the CDR3 is TGTGCCAGCAGGGGAAGGGACACTGACACCATATATTTT.